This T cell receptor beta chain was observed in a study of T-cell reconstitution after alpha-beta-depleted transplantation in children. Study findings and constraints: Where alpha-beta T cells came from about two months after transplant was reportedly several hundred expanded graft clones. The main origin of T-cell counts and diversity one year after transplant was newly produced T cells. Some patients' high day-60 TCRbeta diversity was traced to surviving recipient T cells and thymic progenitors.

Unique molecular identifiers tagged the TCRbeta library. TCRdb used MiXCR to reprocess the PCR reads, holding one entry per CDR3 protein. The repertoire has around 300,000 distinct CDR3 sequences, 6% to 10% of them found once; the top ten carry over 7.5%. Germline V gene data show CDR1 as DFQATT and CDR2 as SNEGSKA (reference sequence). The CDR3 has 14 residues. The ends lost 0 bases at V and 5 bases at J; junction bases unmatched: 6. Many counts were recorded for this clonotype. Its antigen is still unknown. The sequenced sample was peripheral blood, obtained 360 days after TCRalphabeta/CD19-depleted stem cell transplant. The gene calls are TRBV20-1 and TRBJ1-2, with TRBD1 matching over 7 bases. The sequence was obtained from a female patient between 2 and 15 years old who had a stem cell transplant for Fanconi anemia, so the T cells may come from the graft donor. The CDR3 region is CSARDIGTAYGYTF. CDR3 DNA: TGCAGTGCTAGAGATATAGGGACAGCATATGGCTACACCTTC.